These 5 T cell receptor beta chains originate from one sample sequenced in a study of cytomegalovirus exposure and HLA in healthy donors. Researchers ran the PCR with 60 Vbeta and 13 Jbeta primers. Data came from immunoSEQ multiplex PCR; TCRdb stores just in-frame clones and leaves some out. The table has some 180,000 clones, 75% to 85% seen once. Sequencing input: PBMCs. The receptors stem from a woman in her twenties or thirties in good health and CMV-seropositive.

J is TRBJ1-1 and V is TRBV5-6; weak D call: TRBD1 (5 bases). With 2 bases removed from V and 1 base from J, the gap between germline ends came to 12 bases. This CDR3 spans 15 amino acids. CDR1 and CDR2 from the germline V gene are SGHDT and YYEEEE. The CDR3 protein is CASSFRVMGNTEAFF. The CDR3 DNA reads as TGTGCCAGCAGCTTCAGGGTGATGGGGAACACTGAAGCTTTCTTT.

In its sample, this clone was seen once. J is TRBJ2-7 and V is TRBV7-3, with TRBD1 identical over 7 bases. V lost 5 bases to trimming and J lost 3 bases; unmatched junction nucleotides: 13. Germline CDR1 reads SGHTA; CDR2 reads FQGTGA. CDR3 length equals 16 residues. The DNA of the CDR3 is TGTGCCAGCAGCGCCCCCCCGACAGGGCTGAACTACGAGCAGTACTTC. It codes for CASSAPPTGLNYEQYF.

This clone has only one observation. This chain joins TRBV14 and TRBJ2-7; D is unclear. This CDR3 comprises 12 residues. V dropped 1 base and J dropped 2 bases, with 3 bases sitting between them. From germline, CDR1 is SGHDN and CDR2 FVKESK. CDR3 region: CASSQAAYEQYF. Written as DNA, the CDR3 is TGTGCCAGCAGCCAAGCTGCCTACGAGCAGTACTTC.

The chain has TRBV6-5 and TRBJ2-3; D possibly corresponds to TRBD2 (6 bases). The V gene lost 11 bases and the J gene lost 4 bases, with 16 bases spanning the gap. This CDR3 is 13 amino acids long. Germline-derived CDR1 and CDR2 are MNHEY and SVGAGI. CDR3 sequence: CACRRGRADTQYF. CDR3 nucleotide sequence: TGTGCCTGCCGGCGGGGAAGGGCAGATACGCAGTATTTT.

The CDR3 here is CASSQERSQGNEKLFF. The DNA for the CDR3 is TGTGCCAGCAGCCAAGAACGGTCGCAGGGTAATGAAAAACTGTTTTTT. The chain joins TRBV4-2 to TRBJ1-4; maybe TRBD1 (5 bases). The CDR3 spans 16 residues. Trimming left V 0 bases short and J 4 bases short, with 12 bases between. Germline values: CDR1 LGHNA, CDR2 YNFKEQ.